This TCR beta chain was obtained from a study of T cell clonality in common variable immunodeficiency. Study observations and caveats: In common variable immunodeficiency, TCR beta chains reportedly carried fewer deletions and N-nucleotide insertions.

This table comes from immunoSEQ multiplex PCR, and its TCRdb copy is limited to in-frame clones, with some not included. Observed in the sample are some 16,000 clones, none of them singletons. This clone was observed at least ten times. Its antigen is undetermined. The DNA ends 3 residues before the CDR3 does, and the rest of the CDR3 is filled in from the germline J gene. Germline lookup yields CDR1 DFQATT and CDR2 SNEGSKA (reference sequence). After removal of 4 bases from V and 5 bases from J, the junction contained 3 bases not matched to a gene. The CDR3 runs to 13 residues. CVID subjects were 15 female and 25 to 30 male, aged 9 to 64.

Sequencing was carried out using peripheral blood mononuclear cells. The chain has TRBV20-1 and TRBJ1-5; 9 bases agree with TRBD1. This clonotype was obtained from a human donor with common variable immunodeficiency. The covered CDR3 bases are TGCAGTGCTATCCGGGACAGGGATCAGCCC. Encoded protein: CSAIRDRDQP. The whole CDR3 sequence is CSAIRDRDQPQHF.